This is a list of T cell receptor beta chains from one sample in a study of shared T cell receptors in the human thymus. Here immunoSEQ multiplex PCR was the method, and the copy in TCRdb shows in-frame clones only, minus some. The data hold 700,000 to 750,000 clones, with approximately 83% observed a single time. Separately, the same data were catalogued under a study of human thymus T cells.

Sequencing was carried out using thymocytes. These receptors were obtained from a girl under three years old with a congenital heart defect. The CDR3 runs from the conserved cysteine through the conserved F or W. D genes are given only for firm matches. Clone size is not always given. Where it is, it says once, few, many or a class for expanded clones.

j_call d_call clone_size v_call cdr3_nt cdr3_aa
TRBJ1-6 TRBD1 . TRBV19 TGTGCCAGTAGTCTGGACAGGAAAACCTCCTATAATTCACCCCTCCACTTT CASSLDRKTSYNSPLHF
TRBJ2-5 . few TRBV6-5 TGTGCCAGCAGCAACAGGGAATGGGAGACCCAGTACTTC CASSNREWETQYF
TRBJ2-7 . . TRBV6-5 TGTGCCAGCAGTTACGTTGGGGGGAATTGCTACGAGCAGTACTTC CASSYVGGNCYEQYF
TRBJ1-1 . . TRBV6-5 TGTGCCAGCAGTTACTCGGAGGAGGGGATGAACACTGAAGCTTTCTTT CASSYSEEGMNTEAFF
TRBJ1-1 . . TRBV6-6 TGTGCCAGCAGTTACGACGCAGGGGATACTGAAGCTTTCTTT CASSYDAGDTEAFF
TRBJ1-1 . . TRBV4-1 TGCGCCAGCAGCCAAGGTCAGGGAATTCTCGCGTTCGCTTTCTTT CASSQGQGILAFAFF
TRBJ1-3 . few TRBV7-2 TGTGCCAGCAGCTTAGGGCGGAATATGAGCGACACCATATATTTT CASSLGRNMSDTIYF
TRBJ2-5 TRBD2 . TRBV4-1 TGCGCCAGCAGCCAAGATAAACGCAGGGAGGGAGAGACCCAGTACTTC CASSQDKRREGETQYF
TRBJ1-4 . . TRBV15 TGTGCCACCAGGGACAGTAGTTTAGAAACTAATGAAAAACTGTTTTTT CATRDSSLETNEKLFF
TRBJ2-1 . . TRBV7-3 TGTGCCAGCAGCCCCAACAACAATGAGCAGTTCTTC CASSPNNNEQFF
TRBJ2-7 . . TRBV7-9 TGTGCCAGCAGCTATTCAGGGGTCTCCTACGAGCAGTACTTC CASSYSGVSYEQYF
TRBJ2-2 TRBD1 . TRBV29-1 TGCAGCGCCTCGACAGGGTTATACCCTCGGGCCGGGGAGCTGTTTTTT CSASTGLYPRAGELFF
TRBJ1-2 . . TRBV5-5 TGTGCCAGCAGCTGGATGGCCGGTTACGGGGATGGCTACACCTTC CASSWMAGYGDGYTF
TRBJ1-1 . . TRBV13 TGTGCCAGCACCGAAAATGACACCCACACTGAAGCTTTCTTT CASTENDTHTEAFF
TRBJ1-5 . few TRBV19 TGTGCCAGTAGTTTATCCTGGGCGGGGCGCAATCAGCCCCAGCATTTT CASSLSWAGRNQPQHF
TRBJ1-1 . few TRBV5-1 TGCGCCAGCAGCTTGGGAGGAGAGAACACTGAAGCTTTCTTT CASSLGGENTEAFF
TRBJ2-5 TRBD2 . TRBV4-1 TGCGCCAGCAGCCAAGACCGTGATCGGGGGGAATACCAAGAGACCCAGTACTTC CASSQDRDRGEYQETQYF
TRBJ2-1 . once TRBV19 TGTGCCAGTAGTATTGGCAGTGAGCAGTTCTTC CASSIGSEQFF
TRBJ1-2 TRBD1 . TRBV27 TGTGCCAGCAGTTCACAGGGGTGGTATGGCTACACCTTC CASSSQGWYGYTF
TRBJ1-1 . . TRBV6-1 TGTGCCAGCAGTGAAGAGGGAGATGGTCCAGGCGTGCTGAACACTGAAGCTTTCTTT CASSEEGDGPGVLNTEAFF
TRBJ2-7 TRBD2 . TRBV7-2 TGTGCCAGCAGCTTAGTTAATCTAGCGGGGGGTCCCTATGTGGAGCAGTACTTC CASSLVNLAGGPYVEQYF
TRBJ2-3 . . TRBV4-1 TGCGCCAGCAGCATAGGGGAGGCGGGGACAGATACGCAGTATTTT CASSIGEAGTDTQYF
TRBJ2-5 TRBD2 once TRBV28 TGTGCCAGCAGTTTCTCCCGCCGGACTAGCGGGGAAGAGACCCAGTACTTC CASSFSRRTSGEETQYF
TRBJ1-5 TRBD1 . TRBV5-3 TGTGCCAGAAGCCCGAGGGCGGACAGGGGGGGAGATCAGCCCCAGCATTTT CARSPRADRGGDQPQHF
TRBJ1-2 . . TRBV5-1 TGCGCCAGCAGCTTGGCAGGCTACACCTTC CASSLAGYTF
TRBJ2-2 TRBD1 . TRBV7-6 TGTGCCAGCAGCTTAGTCGGACAGGGGGGCGGGGAGCTGTTTTTT CASSLVGQGGGELFF
TRBJ2-5 TRBD2 . TRBV7-2 TGTGCCAGCAGCCCTAGCGGGGGCGGGGAGACCCAGTACTTC CASSPSGGGETQYF
TRBJ1-2 TRBD1 few TRBV25-1 TGTGCCAGCAGTGATCCACAGGGGCACTATGGCTACACCTTC CASSDPQGHYGYTF
TRBJ1-5 . . TRBV7-9 TGTGCCAGCAGCTTAAACGCAGGGGGCAATCAGCCCCAGCATTTT CASSLNAGGNQPQHF
TRBJ2-3 . . TRBV5-1 TGCGCCAGCAGCTATCAACAGGGTCGCACAGATACGCAGTATTTT CASSYQQGRTDTQYF
TRBJ1-2 . once TRBV5-1 TGCGCCAGCAGCTTGGTCGCCGTTGGGGGGGCGGTGAATGGCTACACCTTC CASSLVAVGGAVNGYTF
TRBJ1-1 . . TRBV7-4 TGTGCCAGCAGCTTAAGTGCGGGGGAGGACATGAACACTGAAGCTTTCTTT CASSLSAGEDMNTEAFF
TRBJ2-7 . . TRBV15 TGTGCCACCAGCAGAGACGGGGGGCCAAAACTAAGCTCCTACGAGCAGTACTTC CATSRDGGPKLSSYEQYF
TRBJ1-2 . once TRBV6-1 TGTGCCAGCAGTCAAACGACCACCGAGGGCGGCTACACCTTC CASSQTTTEGGYTF
TRBJ1-2 . . TRBV5-5 TGTGCCAGCAGCTTGCAGGGCAGTAACAACGCAAACTATGGCTACACCTTC CASSLQGSNNANYGYTF
TRBJ2-1 TRBD1 . TRBV2 TGTGCCAGCAGTGTTATTTGGTCAGGGGACAGGGGGCCCCCCTCAAACTACAATGAGCAGTTCTTC CASSVIWSGDRGPPSNYNEQFF
TRBJ1-5 . . TRBV28 TGTGCCAGCAGTTTTAGGGGCTGGGGAAGTCAGCCCCAGCATTTT CASSFRGWGSQPQHF
TRBJ1-2 TRBD1 . TRBV5-6 TGTGCCAGCAGACGTCCGGGACAGCATGGCTACACCTTC CASRRPGQHGYTF
TRBJ2-1 TRBD1 . TRBV7-8 TGTGCCAGCAGCTTAGAGGATACGAGGAGGACAGGGGGGGACAATGAGCAGTTCTTC CASSLEDTRRTGGDNEQFF
TRBJ2-7 TRBD1 . TRBV5-1 TGCGCCAGCACCGACCCGGGACAGGTCCCCTACGAGCAGTACTTC CASTDPGQVPYEQYF
TRBJ1-2 TRBD1 . TRBV6-1 TGTGCCAGCAGGTTCGAGGGGGCGGGTAGTGGCTACACCTTC CASRFEGAGSGYTF
TRBJ2-7 . . TRBV5-1 TGCGCCAGCAGCTTGGCTGGACAGACCTACGAGCAGTACTTC CASSLAGQTYEQYF